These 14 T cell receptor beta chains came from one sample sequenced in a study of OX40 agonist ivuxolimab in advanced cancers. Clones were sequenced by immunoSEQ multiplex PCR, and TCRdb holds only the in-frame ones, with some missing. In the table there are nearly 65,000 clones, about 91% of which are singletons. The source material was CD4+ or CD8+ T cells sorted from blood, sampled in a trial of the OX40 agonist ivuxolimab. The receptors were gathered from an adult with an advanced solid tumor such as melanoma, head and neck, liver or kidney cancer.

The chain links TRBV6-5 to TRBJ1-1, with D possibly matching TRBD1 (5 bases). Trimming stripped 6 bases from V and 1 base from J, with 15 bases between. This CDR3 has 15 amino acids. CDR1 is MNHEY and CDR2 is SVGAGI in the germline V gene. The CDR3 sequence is CASSQATGRNTEAFF. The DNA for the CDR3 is TGTGCCAGCAGCCAAGCTACAGGTAGGAACACTGAAGCTTTCTTT.

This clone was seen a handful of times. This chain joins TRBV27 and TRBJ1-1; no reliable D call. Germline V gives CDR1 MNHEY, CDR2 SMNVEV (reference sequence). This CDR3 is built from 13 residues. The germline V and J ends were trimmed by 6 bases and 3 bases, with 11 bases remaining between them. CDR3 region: CASSIRPDTEAFF. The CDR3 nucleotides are TGTGCCAGCAGCATACGGCCTGACACTGAAGCTTTCTTT.

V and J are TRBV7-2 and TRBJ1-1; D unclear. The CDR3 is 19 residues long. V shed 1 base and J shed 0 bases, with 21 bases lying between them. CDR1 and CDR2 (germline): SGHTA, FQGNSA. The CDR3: CASSLVIDWVGSLNTEAFF. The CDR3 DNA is TGTGCCAGCAGCTTAGTTATTGACTGGGTCGGGTCTTTGAACACTGAAGCTTTCTTT.

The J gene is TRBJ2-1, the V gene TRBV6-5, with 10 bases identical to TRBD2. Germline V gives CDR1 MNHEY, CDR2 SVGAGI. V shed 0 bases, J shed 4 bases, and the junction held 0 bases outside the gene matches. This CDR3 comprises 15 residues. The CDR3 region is CASSYSAGGYNEQFF. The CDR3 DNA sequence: TGTGCCAGCAGTTACTCAGCGGGGGGGTACAATGAGCAGTTCTTC.

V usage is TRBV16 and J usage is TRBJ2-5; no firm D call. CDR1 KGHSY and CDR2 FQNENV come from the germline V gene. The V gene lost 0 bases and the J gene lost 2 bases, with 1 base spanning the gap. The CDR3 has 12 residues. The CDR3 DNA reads TGTGCCAGCAGCCAATCACAAGAGACCCAGTACTTC. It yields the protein CASSQSQETQYF. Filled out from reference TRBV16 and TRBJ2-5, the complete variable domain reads GEEVAQTPKHLVRGEGQKAKLYCAPIKGHSYVFWYQQVLKNEFKFLISFQNENVFDETGMPKERFSAKCLPNSPCSLEIQATKLEDSAVYFCASSQSQETQYFGPGTRLLVL.

DNA for the CDR3: TGTGCCAGCAGCCCCGGGACAGGACCCTACGAGCAGTACTTC. Residues: CASSPGTGPYEQYF. The chain carries TRBV7-6 and TRBJ2-7; the match to TRBD1 covers 8 bases. CDR3 size: 14 residues. Germline values: CDR1 SGHVS, CDR2 FNYEAQ. With V trimmed by 5 bases and J by 2 bases, 5 bases remained unmatched.

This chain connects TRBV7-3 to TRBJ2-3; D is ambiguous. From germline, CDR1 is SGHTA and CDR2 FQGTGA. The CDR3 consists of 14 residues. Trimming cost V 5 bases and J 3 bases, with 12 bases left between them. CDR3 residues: CASSPRVGTDTQYF. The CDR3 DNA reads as TGTGCCAGCAGCCCCCGAGTGGGAACAGATACGCAGTATTTT.

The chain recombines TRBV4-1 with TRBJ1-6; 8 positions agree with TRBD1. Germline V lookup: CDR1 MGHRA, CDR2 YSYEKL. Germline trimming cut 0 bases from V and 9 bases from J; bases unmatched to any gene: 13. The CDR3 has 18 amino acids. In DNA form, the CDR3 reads TGCGCCAGCAGCCAAGATTTCGGGGGGGACAGGACCTTTTCACCCCTCCACTTT. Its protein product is CASSQDFGGDRTFSPLHF.

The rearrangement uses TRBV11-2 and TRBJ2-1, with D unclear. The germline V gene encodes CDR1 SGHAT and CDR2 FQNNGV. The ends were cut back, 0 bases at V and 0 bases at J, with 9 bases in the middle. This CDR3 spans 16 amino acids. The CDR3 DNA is TGTGCCAGCAGCTTAGAGCCCAGTCCCTCCTACAATGAGCAGTTCTTC. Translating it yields CASSLEPSPSYNEQFF.

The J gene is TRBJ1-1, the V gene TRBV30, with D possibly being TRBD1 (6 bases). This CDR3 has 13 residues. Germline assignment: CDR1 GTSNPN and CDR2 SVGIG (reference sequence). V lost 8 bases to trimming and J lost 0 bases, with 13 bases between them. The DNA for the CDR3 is TGTGCCGGAACTGACAGGATGAACACTGAAGCTTTCTTT. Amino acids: CAGTDRMNTEAFF. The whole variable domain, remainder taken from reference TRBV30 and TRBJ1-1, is SQTIHQWPATLVQPVGSPLSLECTVEGTSNPNLYWYRQAAGRGLQLLFYSVGIGQISSEVPQNLSASRPQDRQFILSSKKLLLSDSGFYLCAGTDRMNTEAFFGQGTRLTVV.

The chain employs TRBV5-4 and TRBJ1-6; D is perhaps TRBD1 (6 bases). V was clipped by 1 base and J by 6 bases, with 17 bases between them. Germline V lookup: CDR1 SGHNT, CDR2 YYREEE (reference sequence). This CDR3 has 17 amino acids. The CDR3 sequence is CASSLLGRGVPNSPLHF. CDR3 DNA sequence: TGTGCCAGCAGCTTGCTCGGCAGGGGAGTTCCTAATTCACCCCTCCACTTT. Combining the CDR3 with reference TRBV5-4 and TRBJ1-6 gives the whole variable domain ETGVTQSPTHLIKTRGQQVTLRCSSQSGHNTVSWYQQALGQGPQFIFQYYREEENGRGNFPPRFSGLQFPNYSSELNVNALELDDSALYLCASSLLGRGVPNSPLHFGNGTRLTVT.

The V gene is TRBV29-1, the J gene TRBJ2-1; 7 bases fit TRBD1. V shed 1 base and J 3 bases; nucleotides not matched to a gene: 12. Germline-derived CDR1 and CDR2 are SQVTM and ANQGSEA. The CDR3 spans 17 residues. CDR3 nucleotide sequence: TGCAGCGTTGAAGGTGGGTTCACAGGGGTTTTCTACAATGAGCAGTTCTTC. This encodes CSVEGGFTGVFYNEQFF.

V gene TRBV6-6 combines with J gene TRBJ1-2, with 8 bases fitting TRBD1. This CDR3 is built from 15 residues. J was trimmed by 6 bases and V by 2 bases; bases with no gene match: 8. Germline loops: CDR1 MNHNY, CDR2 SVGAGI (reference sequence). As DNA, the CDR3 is TGTGCCAGCAGTTACGTTCCAGGGGACAGGAATGGCTACACCTTC. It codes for CASSYVPGDRNGYTF.

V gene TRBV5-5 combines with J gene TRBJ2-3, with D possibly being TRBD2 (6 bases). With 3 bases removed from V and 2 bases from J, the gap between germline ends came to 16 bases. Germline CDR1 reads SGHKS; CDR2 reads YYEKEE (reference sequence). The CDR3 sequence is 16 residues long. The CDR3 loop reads CASSSGPGTDTDTQYF. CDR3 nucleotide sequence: TGTGCCAGCAGCTCCGGGCCGGGGACTGACACAGATACGCAGTATTTT.